Described below is a single T cell receptor (beta chain) sequence and its context. The antigen remains unidentified. This CDR3 is built from 12 residues. CDR1 is MNHEY and CDR2 is SVGAGI in the germline V gene. V was cut by 2 bases and J by 3 bases, with 4 bases left in between. This sample stems from a study of T cells in localized non-small cell lung cancer. Notes on the study in general: A denser population of T cells in blood accompanied longer overall survival. Of the tissues analyzed, uninvolved adjacent lung showed maximal T cell clonality, greater than tumor. Because only a single region of the tumor was sequenced, heterogeneity remains possible.

Clones were read by immunoSEQ multiplex PCR, and TCRdb kept only the in-frame ones, dropping some. Of about 82,000 clones listed, around three quarters are singletons. The receptor comes from a man between 40 and 70 years old with stage II squamous cell lung carcinoma. This rearrangement joins TRBV6-5 to TRBJ1-2; no definite D call. This specimen consisted of PBMCs, obtained before any cancer treatment. The CDR3 loop is CASSYGDYGYTF. In nucleotides, the CDR3 is TGTGCCAGCAGTTACGGCGACTATGGCTACACCTTC.